These 21 T cell receptor beta chains came from one sample sequenced in a study of T cell repertoires in cytomegalovirus infection. TCRdb fed the reads into MiXCR, producing one record per CDR3 protein. The repertoire holds approximately 500,000 distinct CDR3 sequences, with around 11% as singletons. Sequenced sample: PBMCs. Receptor source: a human donor in good health (CMV status not recorded). Some clones in this sample may be carry-over from other donors' samples.

This clonotype was detected a few times. This chain links TRBV25-1 with TRBJ1-1; tentative D call: TRBD1 (5 bases). CDR3 length: 14 amino acids. V was clipped by 1 base and J by 5 bases, with 11 bases between them. The germline gives CDR1 MGHDK, CDR2 SYGVNS. CDR3 DNA sequence: TGTGCCAGCAGTGAATGGGACGGGGCGACTGAAGCTTTCTTT. Its protein is CASSEWDGATEAFF. Full variable domain (remainder filled in from reference TRBV25-1 and TRBJ1-1): EADIYQTPRYLVIGTGKKITLECSQTMGHDKMYWYQQDPGMELHLIHYSYGVNSTEKGDLSSESTVSRIRTEHFPLTLESARPSHTSQYLCASSEWDGATEAFFGQGTRLTVV.

This clonotype has ten or more counts. The chain joins TRBV7-2 to TRBJ1-4; 8 bases agree with TRBD1. Germline V gene sequence: CDR1 SGHTA, CDR2 FQGNSA. V gave up 6 bases and J gave up 0 bases; unmatched junction bases: 0. This CDR3 region has 14 residues. CDR3 coding DNA: TGTGCCAGCAGGACAGGGGCAACTAATGAAAAACTGTTTTTT. It translates to CASRTGATNEKLFF.

The rearrangement uses TRBV7-6 and TRBJ2-1; 11 nucleotides align to TRBD2. Per the germline V gene, CDR1 is SGHVS and CDR2 is FNYEAQ. This CDR3 contains 14 residues. The junction had 5 bases not matched to a gene; V was cut back by 4 bases and J by 9 bases. The CDR3 nucleotides are TGTGCCAGCAGCTCACTAGCGGGAGCGCTTGAGCAGTTCTTC. Amino acid sequence: CASSSLAGALEQFF.

This clonotype was recorded many times. The chain carries TRBV15 and TRBJ1-1; no clear D. The CDR3 is 13 residues long. Germline V lookup: CDR1 LNHNV, CDR2 YYDKDF (reference sequence). Between the trimmed V and J ends, which lost 5 bases and 5 bases, there was a span of 12 bases. The CDR3 loop is CATSAAKRTEAFF. The CDR3, as DNA: TGTGCCACCAGCGCAGCAAAACGGACTGAAGCTTTCTTT.

The chain joins TRBV2 to TRBJ1-5, with D perhaps matching TRBD1 (5 bases). CDR1 and CDR2 (germline): SNHLY, FYNNEI. The V and J ends lost 6 bases and 1 base respectively, with 10 bases between them. The CDR3 covers 14 residues. CDR3 bases: TGTGCCAGCAGACTCGGGGGGAGCAATCAGCCCCAGCATTTT. As protein: CASRLGGSNQPQHF.

The table lists this clonotype with many counts. This chain links TRBV19 with TRBJ2-7, with 11 bases that match TRBD1. The CDR3 loop spans 14 amino acids. Germline-derived CDR1 and CDR2 are LNHDA and SQIVND (reference sequence). With V trimmed by 3 bases and J by 3 bases, 1 base remained unmatched. The CDR3, as DNA: TGTGCCAGTAGTATGGGACAGGGGGGCTACGAGCAGTACTTC. Translating it yields CASSMGQGGYEQYF. Full variable domain (missing parts from reference TRBV19 and TRBJ2-7): DGGITQSPKYLFRKEGQNVTLSCEQNLNHDAMYWYRQDPGQGLRLIYYSQIVNDFQKGDIAEGYSVSREKKESFPLTVTSAQKNPTAFYLCASSMGQGGYEQYFGPGTRLTVT.

The sample holds many counts of this clonotype. The rearrangement links TRBV7-3 to TRBJ2-2; unclear D gene. Trimming shortened V by 3 bases and J by 7 bases, and 9 bases separated the two germline ends. The CDR3 is 13 amino acids. Germline V gene data show CDR1 as SGHTA and CDR2 as FQGTGA. The CDR3 DNA is TGTGCCAGCAGCTTGAGTGAGGTCGGGGAGCTGTTTTTT. It specifies CASSLSEVGELFF. The complete variable domain, with remaining parts taken from reference TRBV7-3 and TRBJ2-2, reads GAGVSQTPSNKVTEKGKYVELRCDPISGHTALYWYRQSLGQGPEFLIYFQGTGAADDSGLPNDRFFAVRPEGSVSTLKIQRTERGDSAVYLCASSLSEVGELFFGEGSRLTVL.

This clonotype showed up many times. The rearrangement joins TRBV5-1 to TRBJ2-4; 8 bases match TRBD1. The CDR3 length is 19 residues. Germline lookup yields CDR1 SGHRS and CDR2 YFSETQ. V was clipped by 4 bases and J by 0 bases; unmatched bases: 15. CDR3 nucleotide sequence: TGCGCCAGCAGCGAGTCTCCCGGGACAGGCCGAGTAGCCAAAAACATTCAGTACTTC. It encodes CASSESPGTGRVAKNIQYF.

This clonotype has a handful of counts. The genes are TRBV20-1 and TRBJ2-5; tentatively, D is TRBD1 or TRBD2 (6 bases each). The CDR3 length is 12 residues. With 8 bases removed from V and 5 bases from J, the gap between germline ends came to 15 bases. CDR1 is DFQATT, CDR2 SNEGSKA, per germline (reference sequence). In nucleotides, the CDR3 is TGCAGTTTAGCAGGGGAGGTTGAGACCCAGTACTTC. Amino acids: CSLAGEVETQYF.

This clonotype was observed many times. The rearrangement joins TRBV12-3 or TRBV12-4 to TRBJ1-1, with D uncertain. The V end was cut by 7 bases, the J end by 5 bases, with 17 bases between. The CDR3 is made up of 14 amino acids. CDR3 region: CASISRGITTEAFF. In nucleotides, the CDR3 is TGTGCCAGCATTTCACGGGGAATAACGACTGAAGCTTTCTTT.

This clonotype has ten or more counts. V and J are TRBV28 and TRBJ1-1; no clear D gene. CDR1 and CDR2 (germline): MDHEN, SYDVKM. V shed 5 bases and J shed 6 bases, with 10 bases lying between them. The CDR3 totals 12 residues. This CDR3 is CASSRDAPEAFF. The CDR3 nucleotides are TGTGCCAGCAGTCGAGACGCCCCTGAAGCTTTCTTT.

This clonotype was seen repeatedly, ten times or more. This CDR3 reads CASRGGYYEQYF. CDR3 in DNA: TGTGCCAGCAGAGGGGGCTACTACGAGCAGTACTTC. The V gene is TRBV12-3 or TRBV12-4, the J gene TRBJ2-7; 7 bases fit TRBD1. V trimming: 6 bases; J trimming: 3 bases; junction bases outside the gene matches: 2. The CDR3 extends over 12 amino acids.

The chain recombines TRBV5-1 with TRBJ2-2; TRBD1 aligns across 9 bases. Germline V gives CDR1 SGHRS, CDR2 YFSETQ. Trimming took 5 bases from V and 4 from J; bases not matched to a gene: 6. This CDR3 is built from 15 residues. CDR3 region: CASRTDRGSTGELFF. The CDR3 nucleotides read TGCGCCAGCAGAACCGACAGGGGGAGCACCGGGGAGCTGTTTTTT.

There are many counts of this clonotype. This chain uses TRBV20-1 with TRBJ1-2, with 8 bases fitting TRBD1. The CDR3 is made up of 11 amino acids. With 6 bases clipped from V and 7 bases from J, the junction kept 4 bases outside the gene matches. Per germline, CDR1 DFQATT and CDR2 SNEGSKA (reference sequence). This chain's CDR3 is CSATGTGGYTF. CDR3 sequence (DNA): TGCAGTGCAACCGGGACAGGTGGCTACACCTTC.

The chain uses TRBV20-1 and TRBJ1-1, with 7 bases lining up with TRBD1. The V and J ends lost 2 bases and 0 bases, in that order; junction bases with no gene match: 3. This CDR3 is built from 14 residues. The germline gives CDR1 DFQATT, CDR2 SNEGSKA (reference sequence). The CDR3 loop reads CSARPGTVNTEAFF. DNA for the CDR3: TGCAGTGCTAGACCCGGGACAGTGAACACTGAAGCTTTCTTT.

Ten or more counts support this clonotype. The J gene is TRBJ2-1, the V gene TRBV7-3; the match to TRBD1 covers 7 bases. The V gene end was trimmed by 6 bases and the J gene end by 6 bases; junction bases not matched to a gene: 5. There are 13 residues in the CDR3. CDR1 and CDR2 from the germline V gene are SGHTA and FQGTGA. The CDR3 reads CASRPTGANEQFF. In nucleotides, the CDR3 is TGTGCCAGCAGGCCTACAGGGGCCAATGAGCAGTTCTTC.

This clonotype was counted ten times or more. The chain joins TRBV6-1 to TRBJ2-2; D is possibly TRBD1 (5 bases). Trimming took off 5 bases at V and 7 bases at J, with 17 bases between the two ends. The CDR3 totals 15 residues. Germline V gives CDR1 MNHNS, CDR2 SASEGT. CDR3 amino acids: CASSTEQVLSGELFF. The CDR3 nucleotides read TGTGCCAGCAGTACAGAACAGGTTCTGAGCGGGGAGCTGTTTTTT.

This clonotype has a count of ten or more. This chain joins TRBV20-1 and TRBJ2-5; perhaps TRBD1 as D (5 bases). CDR3 size: 16 residues. Trimming cost V 1 base and J 1 base, with 16 bases left between them. Germline CDR1 is DFQATT and CDR2 is SNEGSKA (reference sequence). The CDR3 DNA follows: TGCAGTGCTAGAGCTCCCAAACAGACAGCCCAAGAGACCCAGTACTTC. Residues: CSARAPKQTAQETQYF.

The sample holds a few counts of this clonotype. The chain combines TRBV20-1 with TRBJ2-7; D not certain. The CDR3 loop spans 13 amino acids. Trimming stripped 5 bases from V and 0 bases from J, with 11 bases between. CDR1 is DFQATT and CDR2 is SNEGSKA in the germline V gene (reference sequence). The CDR3 region is CSAPGPYSYEQYF. CDR3 bases: TGCAGTGCTCCCGGGCCTTACTCCTACGAGCAGTACTTC.

This clonotype was counted many times. The chain carries TRBV7-2 and TRBJ1-2; maybe TRBD1 (5 bases). The CDR3 contains 13 residues. V gave up 1 base and J gave up 4 bases, with 7 bases separating them. CDR1 is SGHTA and CDR2 is FQGNSA in the germline V gene. CDR3 DNA: TGTGCCAGCAGCTTAGGGACACTCTATGGCTACACCTTC. Translated, it gives CASSLGTLYGYTF.

This sequence joins TRBV29-1 and TRBJ2-1; 9 bases are a match to TRBD2. Per germline, CDR1 SQVTM and CDR2 ANQGSEA. The V gene end was trimmed by 1 base and the J gene end by 5 bases; junction bases not matched to a gene: 0. CDR3 length: 13 amino acids. CDR3 sequence reads: CSVEGLADNEQFF. Written as DNA, the CDR3 is TGCAGCGTTGAAGGACTAGCGGACAATGAGCAGTTCTTC.